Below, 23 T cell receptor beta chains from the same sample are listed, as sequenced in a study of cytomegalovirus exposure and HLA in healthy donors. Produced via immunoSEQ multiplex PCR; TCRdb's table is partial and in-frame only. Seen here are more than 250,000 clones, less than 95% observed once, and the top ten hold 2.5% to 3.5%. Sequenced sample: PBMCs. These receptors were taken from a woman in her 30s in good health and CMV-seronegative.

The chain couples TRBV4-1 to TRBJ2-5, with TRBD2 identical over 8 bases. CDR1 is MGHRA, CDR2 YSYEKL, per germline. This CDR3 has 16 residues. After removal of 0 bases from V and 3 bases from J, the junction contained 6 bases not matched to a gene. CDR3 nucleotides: TGCGCCAGCAGCCAAGATGTCGGGAGGGTAAAAGAGACCCAGTACTTC. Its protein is CASSQDVGRVKETQYF.

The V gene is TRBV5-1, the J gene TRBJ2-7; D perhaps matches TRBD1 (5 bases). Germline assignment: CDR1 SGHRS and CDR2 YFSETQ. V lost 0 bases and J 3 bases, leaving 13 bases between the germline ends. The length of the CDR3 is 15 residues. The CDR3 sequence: CASSLASDSFYEQYF. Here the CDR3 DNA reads TGCGCCAGCAGCTTGGCGTCCGACAGCTTCTACGAGCAGTACTTC.

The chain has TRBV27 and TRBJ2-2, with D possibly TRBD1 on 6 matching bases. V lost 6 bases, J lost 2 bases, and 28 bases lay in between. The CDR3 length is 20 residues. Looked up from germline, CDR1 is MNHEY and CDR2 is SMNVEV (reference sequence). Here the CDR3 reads CASRSQNLLRDTLNTGELFF. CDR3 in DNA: TGTGCCAGCAGATCACAAAACCTCCTCCGGGACACCTTAAACACCGGGGAGCTGTTTTTT.

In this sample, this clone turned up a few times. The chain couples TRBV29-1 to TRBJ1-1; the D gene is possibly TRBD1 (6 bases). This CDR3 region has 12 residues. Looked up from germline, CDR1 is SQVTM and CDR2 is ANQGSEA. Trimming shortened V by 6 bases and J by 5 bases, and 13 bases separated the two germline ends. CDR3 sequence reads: CSVTGRRTEAFF. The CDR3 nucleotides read TGCAGCGTAACAGGGCGGAGGACTGAAGCTTTCTTT.

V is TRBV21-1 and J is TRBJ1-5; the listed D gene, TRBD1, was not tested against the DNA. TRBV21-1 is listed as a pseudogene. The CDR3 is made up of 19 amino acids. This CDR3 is CASSQKGPTGLGLNQPQHF. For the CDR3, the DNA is TGTGCCAGCAGCCAAAAAGGCCCAACAGGGTTAGGCCTAAATCAGCCCCAGCATTTT.

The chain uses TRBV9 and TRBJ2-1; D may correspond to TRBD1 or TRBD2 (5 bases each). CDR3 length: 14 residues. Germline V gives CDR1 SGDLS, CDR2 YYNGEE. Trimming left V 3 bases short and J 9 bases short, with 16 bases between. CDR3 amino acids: CASSALGTPLEQFF. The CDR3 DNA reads TGTGCCAGCAGCGCCCTCGGGACCCCCCTTGAGCAGTTCTTC.

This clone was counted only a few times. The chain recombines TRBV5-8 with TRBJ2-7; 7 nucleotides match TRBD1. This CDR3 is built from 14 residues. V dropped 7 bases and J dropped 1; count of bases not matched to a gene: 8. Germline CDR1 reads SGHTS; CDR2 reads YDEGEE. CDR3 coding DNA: TGTGCCAGCCAGAACAGGGGCTTGTCCTACGAGCAGTACTTC. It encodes CASQNRGLSYEQYF.

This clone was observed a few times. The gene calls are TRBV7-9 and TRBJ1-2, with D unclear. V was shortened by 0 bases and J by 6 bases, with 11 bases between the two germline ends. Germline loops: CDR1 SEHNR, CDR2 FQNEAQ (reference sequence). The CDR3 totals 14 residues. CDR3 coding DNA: TGTGCCAGCAGCTTAGCCATGGGGATGGATGGCTACACCTTC. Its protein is CASSLAMGMDGYTF.

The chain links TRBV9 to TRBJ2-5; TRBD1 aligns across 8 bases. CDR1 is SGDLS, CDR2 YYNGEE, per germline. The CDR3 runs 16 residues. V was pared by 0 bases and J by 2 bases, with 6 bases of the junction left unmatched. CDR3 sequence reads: CASSVDRGSTQETQYF. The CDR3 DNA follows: TGTGCCAGCAGCGTAGACAGGGGGTCTACTCAAGAGACCCAGTACTTC.

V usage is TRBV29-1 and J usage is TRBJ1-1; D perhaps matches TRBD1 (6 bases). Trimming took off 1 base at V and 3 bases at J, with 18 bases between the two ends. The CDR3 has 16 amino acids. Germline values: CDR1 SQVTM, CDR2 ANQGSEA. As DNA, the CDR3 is TGCAGCGTTGAAGGTATGGGGCGACAGGATGACACTGAAGCTTTCTTT. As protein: CSVEGMGRQDDTEAFF. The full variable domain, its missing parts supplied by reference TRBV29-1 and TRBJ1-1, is SAVISQKPSRDICQRGTSLTIQCQVDSQVTMMFWYRQQPGQSLTLIATANQGSEATYESGFVIDKFPISRPNLTFSTLTVSNMSPEDSSIYLCSVEGMGRQDDTEAFFGQGTRLTVV.

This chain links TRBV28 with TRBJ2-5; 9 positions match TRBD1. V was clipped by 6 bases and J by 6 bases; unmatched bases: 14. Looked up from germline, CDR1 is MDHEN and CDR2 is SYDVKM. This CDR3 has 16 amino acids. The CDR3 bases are TGTGCCAGCAGCCCCGGGACAGGGAAGGGTGGGAAGACCCAGTACTTC. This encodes CASSPGTGKGGKTQYF.

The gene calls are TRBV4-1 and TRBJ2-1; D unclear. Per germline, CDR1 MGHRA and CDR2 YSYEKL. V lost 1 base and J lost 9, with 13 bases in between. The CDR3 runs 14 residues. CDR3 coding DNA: TGCGCCAGCAGCCAAGCCCCCGGTCGTCCTGAGCAGTTCTTC. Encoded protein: CASSQAPGRPEQFF.

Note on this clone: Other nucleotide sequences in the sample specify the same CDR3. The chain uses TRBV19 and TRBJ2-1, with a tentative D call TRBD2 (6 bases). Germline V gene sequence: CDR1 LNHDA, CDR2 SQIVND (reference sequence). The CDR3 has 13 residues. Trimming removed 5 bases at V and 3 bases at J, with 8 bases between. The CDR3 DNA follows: TGTGCCAGTAGTCCCGGGAGCTACAATGAGCAGTTCTTC. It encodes CASSPGSYNEQFF.

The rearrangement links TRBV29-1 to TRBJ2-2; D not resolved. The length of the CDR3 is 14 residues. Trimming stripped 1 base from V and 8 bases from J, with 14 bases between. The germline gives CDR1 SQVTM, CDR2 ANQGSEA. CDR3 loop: CSVEGSAMEGELFF. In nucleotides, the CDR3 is TGCAGCGTTGAAGGCTCAGCGATGGAAGGGGAGCTGTTTTTT.

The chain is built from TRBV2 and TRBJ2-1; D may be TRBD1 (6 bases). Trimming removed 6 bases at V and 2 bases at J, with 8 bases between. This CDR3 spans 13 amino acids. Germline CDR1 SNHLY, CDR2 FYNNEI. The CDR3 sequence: CASSDRPYNEQFF. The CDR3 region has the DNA TGTGCCAGCAGCGACAGGCCCTACAATGAGCAGTTCTTC.

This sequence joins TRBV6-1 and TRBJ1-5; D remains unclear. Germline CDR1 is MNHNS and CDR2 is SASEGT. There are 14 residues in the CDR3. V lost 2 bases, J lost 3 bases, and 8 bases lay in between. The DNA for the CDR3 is TGTGCCAGCAGTGAAATCGGCCACAATCAGCCCCAGCATTTT. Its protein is CASSEIGHNQPQHF.

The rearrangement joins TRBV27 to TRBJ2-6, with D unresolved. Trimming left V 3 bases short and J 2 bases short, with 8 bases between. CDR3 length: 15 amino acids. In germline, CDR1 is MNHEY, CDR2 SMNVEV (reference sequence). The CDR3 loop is CASSLVGTGANVLTF. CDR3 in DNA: TGTGCCAGCAGTTTGGTCGGCACTGGGGCCAACGTCCTGACTTTC.

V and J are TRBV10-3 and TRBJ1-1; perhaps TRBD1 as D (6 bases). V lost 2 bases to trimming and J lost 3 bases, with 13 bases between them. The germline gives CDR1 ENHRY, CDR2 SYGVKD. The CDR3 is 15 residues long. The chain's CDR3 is CAISEPATGDTEAFF. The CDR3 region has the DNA TGTGCCATCAGTGAGCCGGCGACAGGAGACACTGAAGCTTTCTTT.

The DNA for the CDR3 is TGTGCCAGCAGTTACGGGCCCGGAGGCAGATACTACGAGCAGTACTTC. It is translated as CASSYGPGGRYYEQYF. V gene TRBV6-6 combines with J gene TRBJ2-7; a possible D gene is TRBD2 (5 bases). Trimming stripped 2 bases from V and 3 bases from J, with 17 bases between. Germline V gene lookup returns CDR1 MNHNY and CDR2 SVGAGI (reference sequence). The CDR3 is 16 amino acids.

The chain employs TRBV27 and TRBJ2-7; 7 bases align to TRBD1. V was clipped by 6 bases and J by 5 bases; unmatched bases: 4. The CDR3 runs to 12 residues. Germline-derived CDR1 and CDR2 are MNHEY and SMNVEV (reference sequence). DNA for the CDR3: TGTGCCAGCAGCCCGACAGGGCACGAGCAGTACTTC. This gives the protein CASSPTGHEQYF.

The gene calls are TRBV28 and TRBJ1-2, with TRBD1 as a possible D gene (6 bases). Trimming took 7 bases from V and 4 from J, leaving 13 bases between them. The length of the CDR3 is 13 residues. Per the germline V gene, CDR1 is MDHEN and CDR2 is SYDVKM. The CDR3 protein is CASNQQGFYGYTF. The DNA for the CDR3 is TGTGCCAGCAATCAACAGGGATTCTATGGCTACACCTTC.

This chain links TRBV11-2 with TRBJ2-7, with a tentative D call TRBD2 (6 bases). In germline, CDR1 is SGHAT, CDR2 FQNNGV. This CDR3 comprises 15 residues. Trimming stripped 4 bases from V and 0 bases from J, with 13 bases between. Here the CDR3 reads CASSSQGLSSYEQYF. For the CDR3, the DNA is TGTGCCAGCAGCTCTCAGGGACTGAGCTCCTACGAGCAGTACTTC.

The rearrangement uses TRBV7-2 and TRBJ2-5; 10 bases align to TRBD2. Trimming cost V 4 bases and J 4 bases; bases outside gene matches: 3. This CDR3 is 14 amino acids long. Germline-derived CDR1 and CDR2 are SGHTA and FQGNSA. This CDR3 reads CASSSGLAAETQYF. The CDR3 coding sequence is TGTGCCAGCAGCTCAGGACTAGCGGCAGAGACCCAGTACTTC. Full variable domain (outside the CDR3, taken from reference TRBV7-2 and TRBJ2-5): GAGVSQSPSNKVTEKGKDVELRCDPISGHTALYWYRQSLGQGLEFLIYFQGNSAPDKSGLPSDRFSAERTGGSVSTLTIQRTQQEDSAVYLCASSSGLAAETQYFGPGTRLLVL.